Shown below are 27 T cell receptor beta chains from a single sample sequenced in a study of T cell responses to AZD1222 COVID-19 vaccine (dated by TCRdb to about 2021). Library preparation was by the immunoSEQ multiplex PCR assay. Here the immuneACCESS table is served through TCRdb, limited to in-frame sequences with V and J called. Missing clones are a known gap in these copies; in checked studies unresolved V genes cover under half, and the rest lacks a known reason. The sample table contains just over 95,000 clones; only one count was recorded for roughly 89% of them. The ten biggest clones cover around 3.5% of the sample. Taken with the paper, the label for time point translates to: baseline before first vaccination. Material: peripheral blood, obtained on day 0 of AZD1222 vaccination. Receptor source: an adult in good health.

Points on this clone: Sequence at one end of the junction differs from germline and may be a read error. Other DNA sequences within the sample encode an identical CDR3. V and J are TRBV7-9 and TRBJ2-2; 12 positions agree with TRBD2. This CDR3 has 16 amino acids. Germline V CDR1 and CDR2: SEHNR, FQNEAQ (reference sequence). The CDR3 reads CASSLAGGPWSGELFF. CDR3 DNA: TGTGCCAGCAGCCTAGCGGGGGGGCCTTGGTCCGGGGAGCTGTTTTTT.

The V call is TRBV19, the J call TRBJ1-1, with D unclear. Germline V gene data show CDR1 as LNHDA and CDR2 as SQIVND (reference sequence). Trimming stripped 7 bases from V and 9 bases from J, with 9 bases between. The CDR3 is made up of 10 amino acids. CDR3 coding DNA: TGTGCCAGTAAGGCAGAACAAGCTTTCTTT. Protein sequence: CASKAEQAFF.

The CDR3, as DNA: TGTGCAAGTCGTCCCTTAATCCCGGCGGATGGCTACACCTTC. Translation: CASRPLIPADGYTF. V gene TRBV12-2 combines with J gene TRBJ1-2. TRBV12-2 is a documented pseudogene. The CDR3 is made up of 14 amino acids.

The rearrangement joins TRBV4-3 to TRBJ2-4; the match to TRBD2 covers 10 bases. The V gene end was trimmed by 3 bases and the J gene end by 8 bases; junction bases not matched to a gene: 7. The length of the CDR3 is 15 residues. Germline V gives CDR1 LGHNA, CDR2 YSLEER. Here the CDR3 DNA reads TGCGCCAGCAGCCAGGAGCGGGGGGGCGTTGACATTCAGTACTTC. Translated, it gives CASSQERGGVDIQYF.

The V gene is TRBV18, the J gene TRBJ1-2, with D perhaps TRBD1 (5 bases). The ends were cut back, 2 bases at V and 6 bases at J, with 13 bases in the middle. The CDR3 is made up of 14 amino acids. In germline, CDR1 is KGHSH, CDR2 LQKENI. The CDR3 DNA reads as TGTGCCAGCTCACCATTGATGGACACCCATGGCTACACCTTC. Translation: CASSPLMDTHGYTF.

The chain recombines TRBV6-5 with TRBJ1-2; D is undetermined. This CDR3 is built from 13 residues. The germline V and J ends were trimmed by 3 bases and 3 bases, with 8 bases remaining between them. Germline CDR1 is MNHEY and CDR2 is SVGAGI. In DNA form, the CDR3 reads TGTGCCAGCAGTTATCGGACGGACTATGGCTACACCTTC. It specifies CASSYRTDYGYTF.

V is TRBV11-2 and J is TRBJ1-6, with a weak D call TRBD1 (5 bases). The CDR3 is 15 residues long. Germline assignment: CDR1 SGHAT and CDR2 FQNNGV. V lost 5 bases to trimming and J lost 7 bases, with 15 bases between them. For the CDR3, the DNA is TGTGCCAGCAGCCCGACGACAGCGGGGAATTCACCCCTCCACTTT. This sequence encodes CASSPTTAGNSPLHF.

J is TRBJ2-2 and V is TRBV6-1; D may correspond to TRBD1 or TRBD2 (5 bases each). Germline lookup yields CDR1 MNHNS and CDR2 SASEGT. Between the trimmed V and J ends, which lost 1 base and 3 bases, there was a span of 9 bases. The CDR3 has 15 amino acids. The CDR3 loop is CASSEGDGHTGELFF. CDR3 DNA: TGTGCCAGCAGTGAAGGGGACGGCCACACCGGGGAGCTGTTTTTT.

CDR3 bases: TGTGCCAGCAGTTACTCGATAGTCAAGGGAGAGACCCAGTACTTC. It yields the protein CASSYSIVKGETQYF. V and J are TRBV6-5 and TRBJ2-5; D is undetermined. The CDR3 is 15 residues long. The germline CDR1 and CDR2 sequences are MNHEY and SVGAGI. Trimming shortened V by 0 bases and J by 4 bases, and 12 bases separated the two germline ends.

This chain connects TRBV28 to TRBJ2-5, with 7 bases aligning to TRBD1. This CDR3 comprises 14 residues. V gave up 6 bases and J gave up 2 bases; unmatched junction bases: 6. Germline CDR1 and CDR2: MDHEN and SYDVKM. The CDR3 nucleotides read TGTGCCAGCAGGGTACCGACAGGGCAAGAGACCCAGTACTTC. It specifies CASRVPTGQETQYF. The full variable domain, its missing parts supplied by reference TRBV28 and TRBJ2-5, is DVKVTQSSRYLVKRTGEKVFLECVQDMDHENMFWYRQDPGLGLRLIYFSYDVKMKEKGDIPEGYSVSREKKERFSLILESASTNQTSMYLCASRVPTGQETQYFGPGTRLLVL.

The CDR3 loop reads CASSLHDRGGYGYTF. For the CDR3, the DNA is TGTGCCAGCAGCTTACACGACAGGGGAGGCTATGGCTACACCTTC. V usage is TRBV11-2 and J usage is TRBJ1-2, with 8 bases lining up with TRBD1. J gave up 4 bases and V 2 bases, and 6 bases lay outside the gene matches. In germline, CDR1 is SGHAT, CDR2 FQNNGV. The CDR3 is made up of 15 amino acids. The whole variable domain, filled in from reference TRBV11-2 and TRBJ1-2, reads EAGVAQSPRYKIIEKRQSVAFWCNPISGHATLYWYQQILGQGPKLLIQFQNNGVVDDSQLPKDRFSAERLKGVDSTLKIQPAKLEDSAVYLCASSLHDRGGYGYTFGSGTRLTVV.

This chain links TRBV12-3 or TRBV12-4 with TRBJ1-4; perhaps TRBD1 as D (6 bases). The CDR3 sequence is 13 residues long. Between the trimmed V and J ends, which lost 8 bases and 8 bases, there was a span of 15 bases. The CDR3 here is CASQGRVYEKLFF. The DNA for the CDR3 is TGTGCCAGCCAGGGGAGGGTATACGAAAAACTGTTTTTT.

The rearrangement joins TRBV6-1 to TRBJ1-1; D not certain. V was trimmed by 4 bases and J by 0 bases, leaving 6 bases between them. The CDR3 is made up of 13 amino acids. From germline, CDR1 is MNHNS and CDR2 SASEGT. DNA of the CDR3: TGTGCCAGCAGTGGAGCTTTGAACACTGAAGCTTTCTTT. Translating gives CASSGALNTEAFF.

The genes are TRBV5-1 and TRBJ1-2, with D possibly being TRBD1 (6 bases). The germline V and J ends were trimmed by 0 bases and 4 bases, with 13 bases remaining between them. Germline V gene sequence: CDR1 SGHRS, CDR2 YFSETQ. The length of the CDR3 is 15 residues. CDR3 in DNA: TGCGCCAGCAGCTTGGAGGCAGGGGAGGTCTATGGCTACACCTTC. Protein product: CASSLEAGEVYGYTF.

The gene calls are TRBV5-1 and TRBJ1-4, with no clear D. Looked up from germline, CDR1 is SGHRS and CDR2 is YFSETQ. V lost 0 bases, J lost 0 bases, and 12 bases lay in between. CDR3 length: 17 residues. The CDR3 spells CASSLDPPDATNEKLFF. The CDR3 bases are TGCGCCAGCAGCTTGGACCCACCCGACGCAACTAATGAAAAACTGTTTTTT.

V and J are TRBV6-2 or TRBV6-3 and TRBJ2-3; 9 nucleotides line up with TRBD2. In germline, CDR1 is MNHEY, CDR2 SVGEGT. The CDR3 totals 14 residues. The J segment lost 1 base and the V segment lost 8 bases, leaving 4 bases of the junction unmatched. For the CDR3, the DNA is TGTGCCAGCCGCCCTAGCGGGGGCACAGATACGCAGTATTTT. It codes for CASRPSGGTDTQYF.

The chain joins TRBV6-5 to TRBJ2-7, with D possibly being TRBD1 (6 bases). From germline, CDR1 is MNHEY and CDR2 SVGAGI. This CDR3 has 13 amino acids. V gave up 7 bases and J gave up 4 bases, with 14 bases separating them. CDR3 nucleotides: TGTGCCAGCACTAAAACAGGGCCTTACGAGCAGTACTTC. It specifies CASTKTGPYEQYF.

V usage is TRBV28 and J usage is TRBJ1-3, with D perhaps matching TRBD1 (6 bases). Between the trimmed V and J ends, which lost 9 bases and 4 bases, there was a span of 19 bases. Germline values: CDR1 MDHEN, CDR2 SYDVKM. This CDR3 is built from 15 residues. The CDR3 bases are TGTGCCAGTCAGAGGGGGGACACCGGGGGAAACACCATATATTTT. Encoded protein: CASQRGDTGGNTIYF.

V is TRBV7-2 and J is TRBJ2-4; D is perhaps TRBD2 (6 bases). Per germline, CDR1 SGHTA and CDR2 FQGNSA. Trimming left V 5 bases short and J 6 bases short, with 20 bases between. The CDR3 covers 16 residues. The CDR3 DNA follows: TGTGCCAGCAGCGTTGGTGGGGGGATGAGTAGAAACATTCAGTACTTC. Protein product: CASSVGGGMSRNIQYF.

The V gene is TRBV12-3 or TRBV12-4, the J gene TRBJ1-2; no reliable D call. CDR3 length: 11 amino acids. Trimming took 5 bases from V and 4 from J, leaving 5 bases between them. CDR3 region: CASSGSYGYTF. CDR3 bases: TGTGCCAGCAGTGGTAGCTATGGCTACACCTTC.

This clone was counted many times. The chain joins TRBV15 to TRBJ1-4; possibly TRBD1 for D (6 bases). Germline CDR1 and CDR2: LNHNV and YYDKDF (reference sequence). V shed 1 base and J shed 8 bases, with 11 bases lying between them. This CDR3 spans 14 amino acids. The CDR3 coding sequence is TGTGCCACCAGCAGAGGCCCGACAGGCGAAAAACTGTTTTTT. This gives the protein CATSRGPTGEKLFF.

This chain links TRBV30 with TRBJ1-1; D call uncertain. V was cut by 3 bases and J by 7 bases, with 9 bases left in between. Germline CDR1 reads GTSNPN; CDR2 reads SVGIG (reference sequence). CDR3 length: 11 residues. CDR3 sequence: CAWRVEIEAFF. CDR3 DNA sequence: TGTGCCTGGAGAGTGGAAATTGAAGCTTTCTTT.

The rearrangement links TRBV6-2 or TRBV6-3 to TRBJ2-7; D might be TRBD1 or TRBD2, each matching 6 bases. The CDR3 spans 13 residues. Germline-derived CDR1 and CDR2 are MNHEY and SVGEGT. V shed 5 bases and J shed 4 bases, with 12 bases lying between them. CDR3 residues: CASSKTGRYEQYF. CDR3 sequence (DNA): TGTGCCAGCAGTAAAACAGGGAGGTACGAGCAGTACTTC.

V and J are TRBV13 and TRBJ2-5, with a weak D call TRBD2 (6 bases). There are 14 residues in the CDR3. Deletions cut 0 bases from V and 5 bases from J, with 10 bases between. The germline CDR1 and CDR2 sequences are PRHDT and FYEKMQ (reference sequence). CDR3 region: CASSLGRGRETQYF. In DNA, the CDR3 is TGTGCCAGCAGCTTAGGCCGGGGGAGGGAGACCCAGTACTTC.

The V gene is TRBV3-1 (or the pseudogene TRBV3-2), the J gene TRBJ1-1; D unclear. CDR3 length equals 12 residues. Germline V CDR1 and CDR2: LGHDT, YNNKEL (reference sequence). Trimming removed 4 bases at V and 6 bases at J, with 9 bases between. The DNA for the CDR3 is TGTGCCAGCAGCCTCCAGAGGGCTGAAGCTTTCTTT. The encoded protein is CASSLQRAEAFF.

This chain links TRBV5-4 with TRBJ2-7, with D possibly matching TRBD1 (6 bases). V was cut by 4 bases and J by 4 bases, with 9 bases left in between. The CDR3 is 12 residues long. Germline V CDR1 and CDR2: SGHNT, YYREEE (reference sequence). The CDR3 sequence is CASSVGAYEQYF. For the CDR3, the DNA is TGTGCCAGCAGCGTGGGGGCATACGAGCAGTACTTC.

The chain is built from TRBV2 and TRBJ1-1; 7 bases line up with TRBD1. The V gene's germline CDR1 is SNHLY and CDR2 FYNNEI. After removal of 6 bases from V and 1 base from J, the junction contained 5 bases not matched to a gene. The length of the CDR3 is 14 residues. The CDR3 spells CASSPGTANTEAFF. As DNA, the CDR3 is TGTGCCAGCAGCCCCGGGACAGCGAACACTGAAGCTTTCTTT. The full variable domain, its missing parts supplied by reference TRBV2 and TRBJ1-1, is EPEVTQTPSHQVTQMGQEVILRCVPISNHLYFYWYRQILGQKVEFLVSFYNNEISEKSEIFDDQFSVERPDGSNFTLKIRSTKLEDSAMYFCASSPGTANTEAFFGQGTRLTVV.